This T cell receptor (beta chain) was recorded in a study of persistence of HIV-infected CD4 T cells. The libraries were made with immunoSEQ version 4 in survey mode. Method: immunoSEQ multiplex PCR; TCRdb's copy keeps in-frame clones and lacks some. The repertoire holds 37,000 or so clones, with less than 90% as singletons. The stimulus was lysate of CMV-infected fibroblasts, approximately 9.6 ug/mL. CD40L/CD69 double-negative CD45RO-high memory CD4+ T cells were collected. The length of the CDR3 is 14 residues. V shed 6 bases and J shed 4 bases, with 13 bases lying between them. Germline-derived CDR1 and CDR2 are MDHEN and SYDVKM. Only a few counts were recorded for this clone. The antigen is undetermined.

The input for sequencing was CD4+ T cells sorted from PBMCs after approximately 19-hour stimulation, taken from a patient who received antiretroviral therapy. The V and J genes are TRBV28 and TRBJ2-1, with unresolved D. The TCR originated in an adult man with HIV who was CMV-seropositive. The CDR3 sequence is CASRIFDQYNEQFF. The CDR3 bases are TGTGCCAGCAGAATATTTGACCAATACAATGAGCAGTTCTTC.